These 3 T cell receptor beta chains came from one sample sequenced in a study of blood T cell repertoires in COVID-19. Repertoires were generated with immunoSEQ multiplex PCR, while TCRdb's copy carries only in-frame clones and drops some. The sample includes about 100,000 clones, 70% to 90% of them seen just once. The sample was peripheral blood. The receptors were sampled from a man in his fifties or sixties with active or convalescent COVID-19.

The chain is built from TRBV27 and TRBJ2-1, with D maybe TRBD2 (6 bases). The CDR3 is 14 residues long. CDR1 and CDR2 (germline): MNHEY, SMNVEV (reference sequence). Trimming removed 6 bases from V and 5 bases from J, with 14 bases in between. The CDR3, as DNA: TGTGCCAGCAGACCGATGGGGGGAAACAATGAGCAGTTCTTC. Amino acids: CASRPMGGNNEQFF.

The rearrangement links TRBV19 to TRBJ1-2; 8 nucleotides match TRBD1. CDR1 is LNHDA and CDR2 is SQIVND in the germline V gene (reference sequence). There are 15 residues in the CDR3. The V segment lost 5 bases and the J segment 3 bases; nucleotides outside the gene matches: 8. Here the CDR3 reads CASSAGTGGDYGYTF. The CDR3 bases are TGTGCCAGTAGTGCCGGGACAGGAGGGGACTATGGCTACACCTTC.

The chain uses TRBV6-6 and TRBJ2-6, with 8 bases aligning to TRBD1. The J segment lost 4 bases and the V segment lost 5 bases, leaving 10 bases of the junction unmatched. Germline V CDR1 and CDR2: MNHNY, SVGAGI (reference sequence). The CDR3 is 17 amino acids. The CDR3 coding sequence is TGTGCCAGCAGTCCCTTGGGACAGGATCTCGGGGCCAACGTCCTGACTTTC. Its protein is CASSPLGQDLGANVLTF.